Here is one T cell receptor beta chain with its context. No antigen is known for it. These data originate in a study of shared clonotypes between healthy human individuals. Across the study: A few men and a couple of women, aged 18 to 49, were donors.

Generated by immunoSEQ multiplex PCR, the TCRdb table keeps only in-frame clones and is missing some. The table includes 1.5 million to 2.5 million clones, 85% to 95% detected once. Study-level points and caveats: An expected dependence of interdonor clonotype sharing on sequencing depth was noted.

Naive CD8 isolation took CD45RO-negative cells positively selected for CCR7 and excluded terminally differentiated effector memory CD45RA+ cells. This TCR derives from a young man in good health. Sequences were obtained from naive CD8+ T cells sorted from blood.

The CDR3 DNA is TGCGCCAGCAGCCAACCCACAGGGTTCGATGAAAAACTGTTTTTT. Its translation is CASSQPTGFDEKLFF. The chain uses TRBV4-1 and TRBJ1-4; the D gene is possibly TRBD1 (6 bases). Trimming cost V 2 bases and J 6 bases, with 13 bases left between them. CDR1 MGHRA and CDR2 YSYEKL come from the germline V gene. CDR3 length: 15 amino acids.